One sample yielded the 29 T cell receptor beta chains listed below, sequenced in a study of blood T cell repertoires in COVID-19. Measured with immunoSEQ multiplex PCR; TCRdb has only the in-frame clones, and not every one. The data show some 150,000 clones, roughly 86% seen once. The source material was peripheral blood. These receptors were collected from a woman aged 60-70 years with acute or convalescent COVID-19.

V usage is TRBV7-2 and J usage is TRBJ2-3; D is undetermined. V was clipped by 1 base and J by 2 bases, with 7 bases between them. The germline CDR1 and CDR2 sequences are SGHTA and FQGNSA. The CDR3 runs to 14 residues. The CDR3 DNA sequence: TGTGCCAGCAGCTTAGACAGCTTCACAGATACGCAGTATTTT. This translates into CASSLDSFTDTQYF.

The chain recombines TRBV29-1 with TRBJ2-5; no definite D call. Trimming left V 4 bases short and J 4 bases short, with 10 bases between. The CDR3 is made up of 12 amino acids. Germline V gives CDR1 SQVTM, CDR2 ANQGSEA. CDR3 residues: CSVGQTGETQYF. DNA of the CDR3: TGCAGCGTTGGGCAGACGGGAGAGACCCAGTACTTC.

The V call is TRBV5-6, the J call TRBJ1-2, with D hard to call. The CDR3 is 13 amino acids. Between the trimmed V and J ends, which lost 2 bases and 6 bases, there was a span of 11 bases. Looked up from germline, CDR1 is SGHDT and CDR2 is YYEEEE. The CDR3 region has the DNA TGTGCCAGCAGCTTTCCGATAGGAGATGGCTACACCTTC. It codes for CASSFPIGDGYTF.

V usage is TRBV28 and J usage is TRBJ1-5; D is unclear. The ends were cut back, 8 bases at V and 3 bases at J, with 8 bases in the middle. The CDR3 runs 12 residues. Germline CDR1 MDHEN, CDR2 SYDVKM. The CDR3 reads CASGEVNQPQHF. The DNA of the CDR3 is TGTGCCAGCGGGGAGGTCAATCAGCCCCAGCATTTT.

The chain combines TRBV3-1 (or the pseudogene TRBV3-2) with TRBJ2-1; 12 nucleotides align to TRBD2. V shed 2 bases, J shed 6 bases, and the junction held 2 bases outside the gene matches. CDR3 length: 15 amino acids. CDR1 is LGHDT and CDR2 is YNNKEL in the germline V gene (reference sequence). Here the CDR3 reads CASSQMTSGGNEQFF. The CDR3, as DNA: TGTGCCAGCAGCCAAATGACTAGCGGGGGCAATGAGCAGTTCTTC.

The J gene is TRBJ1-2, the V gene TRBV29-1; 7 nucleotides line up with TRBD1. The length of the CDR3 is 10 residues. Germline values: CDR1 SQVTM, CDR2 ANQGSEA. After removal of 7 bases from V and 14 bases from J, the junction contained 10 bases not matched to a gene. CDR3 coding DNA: TGCAGCGCCCTTGACAGGGATTATACCTTC. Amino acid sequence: CSALDRDYTF.

The CDR3 spells CASNLGQGTEAFF. The CDR3 nucleotides read TGTGCCAGCAATTTGGGACAAGGCACTGAAGCTTTCTTT. This chain connects TRBV19 to TRBJ1-1, with a possible D match to TRBD1 (6 bases). With 9 bases removed from V and 4 bases from J, the gap between germline ends came to 15 bases. The CDR3 is 13 residues long. In germline, CDR1 is LNHDA, CDR2 SQIVND (reference sequence).

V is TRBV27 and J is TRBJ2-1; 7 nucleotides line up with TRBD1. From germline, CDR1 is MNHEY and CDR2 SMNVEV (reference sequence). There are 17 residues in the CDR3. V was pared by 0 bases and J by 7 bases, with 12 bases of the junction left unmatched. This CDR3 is CASSLSVGQALVNEQFF. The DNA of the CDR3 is TGTGCCAGCAGTTTATCTGTCGGACAGGCCTTGGTGAATGAGCAGTTCTTC.

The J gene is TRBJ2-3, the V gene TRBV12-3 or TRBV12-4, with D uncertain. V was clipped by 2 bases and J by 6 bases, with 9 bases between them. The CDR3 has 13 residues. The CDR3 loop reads CASSLYGADTQYF. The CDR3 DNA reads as TGTGCCAGCAGTTTATACGGTGCGGATACGCAGTATTTT.

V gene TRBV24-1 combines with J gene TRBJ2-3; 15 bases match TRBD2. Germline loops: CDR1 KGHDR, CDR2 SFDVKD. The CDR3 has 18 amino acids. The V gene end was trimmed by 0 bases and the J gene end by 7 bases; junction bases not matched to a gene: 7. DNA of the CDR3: TGTGCCACCAGTGATTTGCGGGGACTAGCGGGGGGCACGAATACGCAGTATTTT. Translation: CATSDLRGLAGGTNTQYF.

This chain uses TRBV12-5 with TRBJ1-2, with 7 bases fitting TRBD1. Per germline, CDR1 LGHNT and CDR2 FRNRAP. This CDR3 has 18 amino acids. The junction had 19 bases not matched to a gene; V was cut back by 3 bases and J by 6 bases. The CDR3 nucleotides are TGTGCTAGTGGTTTACCTTCTCCCAGGGGGATGGAGGTCCATGGCTACACCTTC. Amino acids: CASGLPSPRGMEVHGYTF. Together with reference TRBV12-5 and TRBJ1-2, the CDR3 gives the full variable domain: DARVTQTPRHKVTEMGQEVTMRCQPILGHNTVFWYRQTMMQGLELLAYFRNRAPLDDSGMPKDRFSAEMPDATLATLKIQPSEPRDSAVYFCASGLPSPRGMEVHGYTFGSGTRLTVV.

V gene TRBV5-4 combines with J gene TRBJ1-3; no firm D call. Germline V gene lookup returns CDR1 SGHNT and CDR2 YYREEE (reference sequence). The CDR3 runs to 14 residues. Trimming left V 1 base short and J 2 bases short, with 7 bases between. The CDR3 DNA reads TGTGCCAGCAGCTTGCGAGGGACTGGAAACACCATATATTTT. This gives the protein CASSLRGTGNTIYF. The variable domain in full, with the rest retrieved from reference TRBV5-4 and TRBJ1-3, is ETGVTQSPTHLIKTRGQQVTLRCSSQSGHNTVSWYQQALGQGPQFIFQYYREEENGRGNFPPRFSGLQFPNYSSELNVNALELDDSALYLCASSLRGTGNTIYFGEGSWLTVV.

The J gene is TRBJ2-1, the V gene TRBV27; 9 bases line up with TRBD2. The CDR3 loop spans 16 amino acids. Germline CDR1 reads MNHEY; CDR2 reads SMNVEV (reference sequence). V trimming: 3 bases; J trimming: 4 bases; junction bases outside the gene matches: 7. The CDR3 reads CASSFPRSGGYNEQFF. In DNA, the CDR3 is TGTGCCAGCAGTTTCCCTCGTAGCGGGGGTTACAATGAGCAGTTCTTC.

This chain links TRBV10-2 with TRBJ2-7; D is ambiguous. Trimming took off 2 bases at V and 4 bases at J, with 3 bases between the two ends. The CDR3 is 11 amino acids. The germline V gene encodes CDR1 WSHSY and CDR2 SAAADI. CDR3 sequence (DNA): TGCGCCAGCAGTGAGCGGTACGAGCAGTACTTC. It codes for CASSERYEQYF.

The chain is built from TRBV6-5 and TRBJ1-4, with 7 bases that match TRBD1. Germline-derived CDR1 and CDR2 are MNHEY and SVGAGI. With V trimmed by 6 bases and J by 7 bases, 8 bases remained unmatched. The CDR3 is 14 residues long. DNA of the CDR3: TGTGCCAGCAGAAGAGACAGGGCGGTTGAAAAACTGTTTTTT. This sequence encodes CASRRDRAVEKLFF.

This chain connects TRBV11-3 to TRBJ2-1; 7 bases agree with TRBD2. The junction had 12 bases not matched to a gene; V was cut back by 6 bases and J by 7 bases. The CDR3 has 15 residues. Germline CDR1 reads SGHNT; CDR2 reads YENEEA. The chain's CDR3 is CASRQPGTNRNEQFF. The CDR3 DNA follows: TGTGCCAGCAGACAACCCGGGACTAACCGAAATGAGCAGTTCTTC.

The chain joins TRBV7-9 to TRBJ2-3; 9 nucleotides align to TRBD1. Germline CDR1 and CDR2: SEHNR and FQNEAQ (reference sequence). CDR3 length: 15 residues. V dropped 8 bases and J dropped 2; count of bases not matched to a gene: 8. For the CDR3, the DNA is TGTGCCAGCGTGAGCGGGACAGGGTCCACAGATACGCAGTATTTT. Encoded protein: CASVSGTGSTDTQYF. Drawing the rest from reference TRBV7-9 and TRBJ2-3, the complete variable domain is DTGVSQNPRHKITKRGQNVTFRCDPISEHNRLYWYRQTLGQGPEFLTYFQNEAQLEKSRLLSDRFSAERPKGSFSTLEIQRTEQGDSAMYLCASVSGTGSTDTQYFGPGTRLTVL.

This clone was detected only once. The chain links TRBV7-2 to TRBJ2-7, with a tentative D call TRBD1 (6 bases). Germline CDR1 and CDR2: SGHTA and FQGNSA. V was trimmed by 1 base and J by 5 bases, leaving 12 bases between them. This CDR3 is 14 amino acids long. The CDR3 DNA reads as TGTGCCAGCAGCTTAGAGGACAGTCGCCACGAGCAGTACTTC. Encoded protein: CASSLEDSRHEQYF.

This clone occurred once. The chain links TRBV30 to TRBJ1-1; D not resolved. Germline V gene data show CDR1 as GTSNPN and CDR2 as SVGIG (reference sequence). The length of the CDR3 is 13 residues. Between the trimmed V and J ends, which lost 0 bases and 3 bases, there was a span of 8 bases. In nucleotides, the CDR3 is TGTGCCTGGAGTGTAAACCGCGACACTGAAGCTTTCTTT. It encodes CAWSVNRDTEAFF.

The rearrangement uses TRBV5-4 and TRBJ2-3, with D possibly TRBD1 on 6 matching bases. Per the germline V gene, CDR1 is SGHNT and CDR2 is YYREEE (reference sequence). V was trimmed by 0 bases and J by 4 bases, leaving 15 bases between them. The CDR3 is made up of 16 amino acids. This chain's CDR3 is CASSLGAVGAADTQYF. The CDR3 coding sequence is TGTGCCAGCAGCTTGGGGGCGGTGGGGGCGGCAGATACGCAGTATTTT.

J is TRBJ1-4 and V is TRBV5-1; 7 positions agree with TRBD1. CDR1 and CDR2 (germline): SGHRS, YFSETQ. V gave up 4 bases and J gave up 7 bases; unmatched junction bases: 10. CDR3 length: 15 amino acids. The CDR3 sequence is CASSKTGVGSEKLFF. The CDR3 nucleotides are TGCGCCAGCAGCAAAACAGGGGTCGGGAGTGAAAAACTGTTTTTT.

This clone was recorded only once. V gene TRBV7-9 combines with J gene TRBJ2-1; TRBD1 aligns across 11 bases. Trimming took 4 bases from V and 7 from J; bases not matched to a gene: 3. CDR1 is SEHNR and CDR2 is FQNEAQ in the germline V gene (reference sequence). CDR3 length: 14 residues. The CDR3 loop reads CASSSGQGANEQFF. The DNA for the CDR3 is TGTGCCAGCAGCTCCGGACAGGGGGCAAATGAGCAGTTCTTC.

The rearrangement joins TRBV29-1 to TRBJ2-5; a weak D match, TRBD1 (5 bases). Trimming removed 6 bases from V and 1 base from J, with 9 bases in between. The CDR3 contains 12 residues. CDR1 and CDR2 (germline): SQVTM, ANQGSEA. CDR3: CSVRASQETQYF. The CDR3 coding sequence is TGCAGCGTCAGGGCGTCCCAAGAGACCCAGTACTTC. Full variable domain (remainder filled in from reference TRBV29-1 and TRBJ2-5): SAVISQKPSRDICQRGTSLTIQCQVDSQVTMMFWYRQQPGQSLTLIATANQGSEATYESGFVIDKFPISRPNLTFSTLTVSNMSPEDSSIYLCSVRASQETQYFGPGTRLLVL.

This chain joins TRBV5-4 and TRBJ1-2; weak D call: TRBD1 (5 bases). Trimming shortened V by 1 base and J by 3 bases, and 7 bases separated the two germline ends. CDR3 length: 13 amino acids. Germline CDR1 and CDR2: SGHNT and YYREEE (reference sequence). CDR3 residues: CASSLPTDYGYTF. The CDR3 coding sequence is TGTGCCAGCAGCTTGCCGACAGACTATGGCTACACCTTC. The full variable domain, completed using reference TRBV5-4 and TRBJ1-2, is ETGVTQSPTHLIKTRGQQVTLRCSSQSGHNTVSWYQQALGQGPQFIFQYYREEENGRGNFPPRFSGLQFPNYSSELNVNALELDDSALYLCASSLPTDYGYTFGSGTRLTVV.

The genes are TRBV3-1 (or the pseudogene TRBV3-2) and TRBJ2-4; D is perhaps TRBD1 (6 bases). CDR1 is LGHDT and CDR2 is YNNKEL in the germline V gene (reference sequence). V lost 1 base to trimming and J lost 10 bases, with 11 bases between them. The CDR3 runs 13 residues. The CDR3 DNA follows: TGTGCCAGCAGCCAAGCTAAGGGGGTTATTCAGTACTTC. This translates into CASSQAKGVIQYF.

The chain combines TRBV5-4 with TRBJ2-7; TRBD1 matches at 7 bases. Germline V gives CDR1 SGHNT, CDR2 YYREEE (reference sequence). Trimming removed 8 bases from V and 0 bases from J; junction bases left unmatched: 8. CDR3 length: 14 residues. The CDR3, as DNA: TGTGCCAGTAACAGGGGTCCAACCTCCTACGAGCAGTACTTC. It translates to CASNRGPTSYEQYF. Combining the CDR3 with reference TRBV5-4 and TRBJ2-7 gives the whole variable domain ETGVTQSPTHLIKTRGQQVTLRCSSQSGHNTVSWYQQALGQGPQFIFQYYREEENGRGNFPPRFSGLQFPNYSSELNVNALELDDSALYLCASNRGPTSYEQYFGPGTRLTVT.

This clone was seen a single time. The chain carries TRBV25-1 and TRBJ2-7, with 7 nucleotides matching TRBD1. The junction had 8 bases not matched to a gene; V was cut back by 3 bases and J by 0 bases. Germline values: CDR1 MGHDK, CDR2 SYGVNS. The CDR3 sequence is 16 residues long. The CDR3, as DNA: TGTGCCAGCAGTGATTCCGGACAGGACCGCTCCTACGAGCAGTACTTC. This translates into CASSDSGQDRSYEQYF.

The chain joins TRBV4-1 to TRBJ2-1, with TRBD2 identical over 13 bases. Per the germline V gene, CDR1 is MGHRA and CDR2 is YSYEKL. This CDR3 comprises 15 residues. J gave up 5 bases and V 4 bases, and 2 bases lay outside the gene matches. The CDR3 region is CASSRLAGGDNEQFF. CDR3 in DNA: TGCGCCAGCAGCCGACTAGCGGGGGGCGACAATGAGCAGTTCTTC.

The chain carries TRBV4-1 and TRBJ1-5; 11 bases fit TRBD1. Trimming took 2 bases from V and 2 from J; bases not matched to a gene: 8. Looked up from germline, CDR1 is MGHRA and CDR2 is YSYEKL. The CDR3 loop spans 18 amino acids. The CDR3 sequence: CASSQMGTGGFGNQPQHF. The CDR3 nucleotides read TGCGCCAGCAGCCAAATGGGGACAGGGGGATTCGGCAATCAGCCCCAGCATTTT.